This T cell receptor beta chain emerged from a study of cytomegalovirus exposure and HLA in healthy donors. Findings and caveats of the study: The investigators catalogued 150 to 200 TCR beta chains as cytomegalovirus-associated.

Trimming shortened V by 6 bases and J by 3 bases, and 3 bases separated the two germline ends. The CDR3 sequence is 11 residues long. Germline CDR1 is MNHEY and CDR2 is SVGAGI. The PCR used 60 Vbeta and 13 Jbeta primers. Clones were sequenced by immunoSEQ multiplex PCR, and TCRdb holds only the in-frame ones, with some missing. The sample lists about 170,000 clones; about three quarters were seen once. Concerning this clone: As yet, its antigen is unknown.

Specimen: PBMCs. V and J are TRBV6-5 and TRBJ2-1; D unclear. This TCR came from a female donor in good health and CMV-seronegative. The CDR3 sequence is CASRSYNEQFF. In DNA form, the CDR3 reads TGTGCCAGCAGGAGCTACAATGAGCAGTTCTTC.